A single sample gave rise to the 16 T cell receptor beta chains below, sequenced in a study of T cell responses to AZD1222 COVID-19 vaccine. The table came from immunoSEQ multiplex PCR; TCRdb's copy has only in-frame clones and leaves some out. Of about 93,000 clones in the sample, roughly 91% were seen once. The sample consisted of peripheral blood, taken on day 0 of MenACWY control vaccination. Source of these receptors: an adult in good health.

The chain recombines TRBV25-1 with TRBJ2-1; D might be TRBD2 (7 bases). This CDR3 comprises 14 residues. Germline V gives CDR1 MGHDK, CDR2 SYGVNS. Trimming pared 3 bases from V and 6 bases from J, leaving 12 bases between. The CDR3 coding sequence is TGTGCCAGCAGTGATACCGGGGGGCTCAATGAGCAGTTCTTC. Encoded protein: CASSDTGGLNEQFF.

The genes are TRBV3-1 (or the pseudogene TRBV3-2) and TRBJ2-5; no definite D call. CDR3 length: 12 amino acids. The germline V gene has CDR1 LGHDT and CDR2 YNNKEL (reference sequence). V lost 3 bases, J lost 0 bases, and 2 bases lay in between. CDR3 amino acids: CASSQYQETQYF. The CDR3 coding sequence is TGTGCCAGCAGCCAGTACCAAGAGACCCAGTACTTC.

In DNA form, the CDR3 reads TGCGCCAGCAGTGAGTCGGTGGTAGCAAGGGATGAGCAGTTCTTC. Protein sequence: CASSESVVARDEQFF. This chain links TRBV10-1 with TRBJ2-1; D remains ambiguous. Deletions cut 0 bases from V and 8 bases from J, with 14 bases between. Germline V gene data show CDR1 as WNHNN and CDR2 as SYGVQD (reference sequence). This CDR3 spans 15 amino acids.

The chain combines TRBV10-3 with TRBJ2-1; D remains unclear. Germline CDR1 and CDR2: ENHRY and SYGVKD. V dropped 4 bases and J dropped 4 bases, with 8 bases sitting between them. The CDR3 contains 13 residues. In DNA form, the CDR3 reads TGTGCCATCAGTGCGTCCTTTTACAATGAGCAGTTCTTC. Its protein is CAISASFYNEQFF.

The J gene is TRBJ1-3, the V gene TRBV7-2, with D maybe TRBD1 (5 bases). CDR1 is SGHTA and CDR2 is FQGNSA in the germline V gene. Trimming stripped 1 base from V and 0 bases from J, with 10 bases between. The CDR3 runs to 16 residues. The DNA for the CDR3 is TGTGCCAGCAGCTTAGAGGGGTTCTTCTCTGGAAACACCATATATTTT. Translating gives CASSLEGFFSGNTIYF.

The chain carries TRBV2 and TRBJ1-5; D perhaps matches TRBD1 (6 bases). The germline V gene has CDR1 SNHLY and CDR2 FYNNEI. The CDR3 is 13 residues long. CDR3 region: CDEGGVGNQPQHF. CDR3 DNA: TGTGATGAAGGGGGGGTCGGCAATCAGCCCCAGCATTTT.

The chain recombines TRBV19 with TRBJ2-1; 9 positions agree with TRBD2. Germline CDR1 is LNHDA and CDR2 is SQIVND (reference sequence). V was pared by 5 bases and J by 4 bases, with 15 bases of the junction left unmatched. This CDR3 is built from 18 residues. The CDR3 spells CASSPAGGVPIPYNEQFF. In nucleotides, the CDR3 is TGTGCCAGTAGTCCAGCGGGGGGCGTACCAATACCTTACAATGAGCAGTTCTTC.

This chain joins TRBV30 and TRBJ1-5, with a tentative D call TRBD1 (5 bases). Germline V gene sequence: CDR1 GTSNPN, CDR2 SVGIG (reference sequence). V lost 0 bases, J lost 5 bases, and 11 bases lay in between. The CDR3 length is 14 residues. CDR3: CAWSVGGAHQPQHF. In nucleotides, the CDR3 is TGTGCCTGGAGTGTTGGAGGGGCCCATCAGCCCCAGCATTTT. Using reference TRBV30 and TRBJ1-5 for the parts outside the CDR3, the full variable domain is SQTIHQWPATLVQPVGSPLSLECTVEGTSNPNLYWYRQAAGRGLQLLFYSVGIGQISSEVPQNLSASRPQDRQFILSSKKLLLSDSGFYLCAWSVGGAHQPQHFGDGTRLSIL.

The chain is built from TRBV6-5 and TRBJ1-2; 7 bases fit TRBD1. The V gene end was trimmed by 6 bases and the J gene end by 6 bases; junction bases not matched to a gene: 13. The CDR3 covers 15 residues. Germline assignment: CDR1 MNHEY and CDR2 SVGAGI. The CDR3 spells CASSTRQGLVDGYTF. CDR3 bases: TGTGCCAGCAGCACTCGACAGGGTCTAGTGGATGGCTACACCTTC.

J is TRBJ1-6 and V is TRBV6-5; no reliable D call. The CDR3 loop spans 15 amino acids. Germline CDR1 MNHEY, CDR2 SVGAGI. Trimming cost V 3 bases and J 0 bases, with 6 bases left between them. The CDR3 loop reads CASSYTSSYNSPLHF. In DNA form, the CDR3 reads TGTGCCAGCAGTTATACGAGCTCCTATAATTCACCCCTCCACTTT.

This clone was detected only once. The rearrangement uses TRBV9 and TRBJ1-6; D may be TRBD1 (5 bases). From germline, CDR1 is SGDLS and CDR2 YYNGEE. CDR3 size: 18 residues. Trimming took off 0 bases at V and 7 bases at J, with 20 bases between the two ends. In DNA form, the CDR3 reads TGTGCCAGCAGCGTAGCCGCTGGGGGGTTGGGTGGAAATTCACCCCTCCACTTT. Its protein product is CASSVAAGGLGGNSPLHF.

This clone was detected only once. The rearrangement joins TRBV5-1 to TRBJ1-4, with D possibly matching TRBD1 (5 bases). CDR3 length equals 17 residues. Germline CDR1 reads SGHRS; CDR2 reads YFSETQ. The V end lost 0 bases, the J end lost 4 bases, and 16 bases lay between the germline ends. The CDR3 sequence is CASSLDPLGLGNEKLFF. The CDR3 DNA sequence: TGCGCCAGCAGCTTGGACCCGCTGGGACTGGGTAATGAAAAACTGTTTTTT. Based on the CDR3 plus reference TRBV5-1 and TRBJ1-4, the full variable domain is KAGVTQTPRYLIKTRGQQVTLSCSPISGHRSVSWYQQTPGQGLQFLFEYFSETQRNKGNFPGRFSGRQFSNSRSEMNVSTLELGDSALYLCASSLDPLGLGNEKLFFGSGTQLSVL.

The chain has TRBV4-1 and TRBJ2-1, with 14 bases identical to TRBD2. The V segment lost 4 bases and the J segment 12 bases; nucleotides outside the gene matches: 8. The length of the CDR3 is 15 residues. Germline V gene data show CDR1 as MGHRA and CDR2 as YSYEKL. CDR3 residues: CASSPGLAGALAQFF. The CDR3 nucleotides are TGCGCCAGCAGCCCGGGACTAGCGGGGGCCCTGGCGCAGTTCTTC.

This chain connects TRBV7-2 to TRBJ1-1, with D uncertain. This CDR3 is 13 amino acids long. The ends were cut back, 6 bases at V and 0 bases at J, with 8 bases in the middle. Per the germline V gene, CDR1 is SGHTA and CDR2 is FQGNSA. CDR3 in amino acids: CASRYGVNTEAFF. CDR3 coding DNA: TGTGCCAGCAGGTACGGGGTGAACACTGAAGCTTTCTTT. The full variable domain, with the rest looked up from reference TRBV7-2 and TRBJ1-1, is GAGVSQSPSNKVTEKGKDVELRCDPISGHTALYWYRQSLGQGLEFLIYFQGNSAPDKSGLPSDRFSAERTGGSVSTLTIQRTQQEDSAVYLCASRYGVNTEAFFGQGTRLTVV.

The chain is built from TRBV12-5 and TRBJ2-5, with D hard to call. V lost 7 bases to trimming and J lost 5 bases, with 8 bases between them. Germline V gene sequence: CDR1 LGHNT, CDR2 FRNRAP. The CDR3 is 11 amino acids. The CDR3 bases are TGTGCTAGTGCTATTGGGGAGACCCAGTACTTC. Translated: CASAIGETQYF.

V and J are TRBV5-1 and TRBJ2-1; 14 nucleotides line up with TRBD2. CDR1 is SGHRS and CDR2 is YFSETQ in the germline V gene. J was trimmed by 10 bases and V by 6 bases; bases with no gene match: 6. This CDR3 is 14 amino acids long. Here the CDR3 DNA reads TGCGCCAGCACCAACGGGACTAGCGGGGGAGAGCAGTTCTTC. This encodes CASTNGTSGGEQFF.